Listed below are T cell receptor beta chains from one sample, sequenced in a study of OX40 agonist ivuxolimab in advanced cancers. Generated by immunoSEQ multiplex PCR, the TCRdb table keeps only in-frame clones and is missing some. The sample lists 77,000 or so clones; about 90% were seen once. The starting material was CD4+ or CD8+ T cells sorted from blood, obtained in a trial of the OX40 agonist ivuxolimab. The receptor set was obtained from an adult with an advanced solid tumor such as melanoma, head and neck, liver or kidney cancer. Each CDR3 is given with its conserved first and last residue. A D gene is named only where the DNA matches it firmly.

D | J | V | CDR3
NA | TRBJ2-3 | TRBV4-2 | CASSQEMGVTTDTQYF
NA | TRBJ2-7 | TRBV5-1 | CASSFNLYEQYF
TRBD2 | TRBJ2-3 | TRBV27 | CASSFRWASGRGDTQYF
NA | TRBJ2-4 | TRBV4-3 | CASSQGVQGVGWNIQYF
TRBD1 | TRBJ1-1 | TRBV30 | CAWGETGVRTEAFF
TRBD1 | TRBJ2-7 | TRBV19 | CASSPQGEFSYEQYF
TRBD2 | TRBJ2-5 | TRBV7-2 | CASSVVAGEETQYF
TRBD2 | TRBJ2-3 | TRBV7-2 | CASSLAIAGGPVDTQYF
TRBD2 | TRBJ2-1 | TRBV9 | CASSSGLASYNEQFF
TRBD2 | TRBJ2-4 | TRBV6-6 | CASSYSGDYIKYIQYF